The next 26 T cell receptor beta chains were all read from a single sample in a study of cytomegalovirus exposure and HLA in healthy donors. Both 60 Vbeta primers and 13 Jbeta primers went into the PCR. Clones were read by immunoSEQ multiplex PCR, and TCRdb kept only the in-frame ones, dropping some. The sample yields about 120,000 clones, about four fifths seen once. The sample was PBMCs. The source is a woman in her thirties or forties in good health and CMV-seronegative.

In DNA, the CDR3 is TGTGCCTGGAGTGTGGCGGGGGGTATGACCCAGTACTTC. Amino acid sequence: CAWSVAGGMTQYF. The chain is built from TRBV30 and TRBJ2-5; TRBD2 agrees at 8 bases. The length of the CDR3 is 13 residues. Trimming removed 0 bases from V and 7 bases from J; junction bases left unmatched: 4. CDR1 and CDR2 (germline): GTSNPN, SVGIG (reference sequence).

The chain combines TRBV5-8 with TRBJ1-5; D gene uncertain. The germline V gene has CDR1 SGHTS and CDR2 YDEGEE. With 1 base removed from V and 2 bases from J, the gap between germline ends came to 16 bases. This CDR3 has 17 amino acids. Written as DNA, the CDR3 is TGTGCCAGCAGCTTGAGGCAGGTCATGATTCGCAATCAGCCCCAGCATTTT. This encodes CASSLRQVMIRNQPQHF.

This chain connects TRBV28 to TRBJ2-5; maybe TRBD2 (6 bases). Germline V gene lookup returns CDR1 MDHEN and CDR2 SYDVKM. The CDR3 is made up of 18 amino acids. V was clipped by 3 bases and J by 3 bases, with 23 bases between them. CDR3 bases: TGTGCCAGCAGTTTTGCGGGCGCGGGGCCCCTCTCAAAAGAGACCCAGTACTTC. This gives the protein CASSFAGAGPLSKETQYF.

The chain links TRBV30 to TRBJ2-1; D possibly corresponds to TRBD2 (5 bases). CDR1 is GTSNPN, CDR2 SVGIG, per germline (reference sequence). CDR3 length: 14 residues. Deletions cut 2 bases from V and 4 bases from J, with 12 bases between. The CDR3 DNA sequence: TGTGCCTGGAGTCGGGGTCAGAATTACAATGAGCAGTTCTTC. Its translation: CAWSRGQNYNEQFF.

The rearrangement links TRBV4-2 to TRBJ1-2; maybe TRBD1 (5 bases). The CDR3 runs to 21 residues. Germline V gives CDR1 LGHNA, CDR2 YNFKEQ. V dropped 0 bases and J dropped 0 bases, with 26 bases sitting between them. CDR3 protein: CASSQDLSIGTKGPSNYGYTF. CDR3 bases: TGTGCCAGCAGCCAAGATCTTAGTATAGGGACTAAAGGCCCGTCTAACTATGGCTACACCTTC.

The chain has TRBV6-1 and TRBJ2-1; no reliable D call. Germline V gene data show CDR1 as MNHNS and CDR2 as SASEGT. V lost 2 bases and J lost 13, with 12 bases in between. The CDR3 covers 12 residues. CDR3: CASSEINPTQFF. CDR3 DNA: TGTGCCAGCAGTGAAATAAACCCTACCCAGTTCTTC.

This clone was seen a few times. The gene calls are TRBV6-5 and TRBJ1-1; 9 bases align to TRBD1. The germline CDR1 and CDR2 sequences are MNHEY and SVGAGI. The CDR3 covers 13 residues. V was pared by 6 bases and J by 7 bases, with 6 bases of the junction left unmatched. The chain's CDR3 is CASRKDRGSEAFF. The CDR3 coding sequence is TGTGCCAGCAGAAAGGACAGGGGCAGTGAAGCTTTCTTT.

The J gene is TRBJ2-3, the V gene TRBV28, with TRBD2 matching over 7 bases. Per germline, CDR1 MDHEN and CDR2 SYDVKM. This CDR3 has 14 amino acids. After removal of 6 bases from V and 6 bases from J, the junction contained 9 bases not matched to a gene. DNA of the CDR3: TGTGCCAGCAGCCCCGCGGGGGTCCAGGATACGCAGTATTTT. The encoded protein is CASSPAGVQDTQYF.

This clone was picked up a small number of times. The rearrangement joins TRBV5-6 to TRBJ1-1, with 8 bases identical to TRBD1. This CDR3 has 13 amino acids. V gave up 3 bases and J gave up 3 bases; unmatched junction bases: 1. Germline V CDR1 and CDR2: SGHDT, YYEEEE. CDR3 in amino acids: CASSWTGYTEAFF. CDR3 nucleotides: TGTGCCAGCAGCTGGACAGGGTACACTGAAGCTTTCTTT.

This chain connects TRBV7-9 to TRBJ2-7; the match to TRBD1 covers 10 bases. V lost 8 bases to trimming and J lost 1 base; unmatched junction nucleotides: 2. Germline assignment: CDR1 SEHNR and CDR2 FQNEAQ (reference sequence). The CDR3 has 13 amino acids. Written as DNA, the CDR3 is TGTGCCAGCTCGGGACAGGGGTCCTACGAGCAGTACTTC. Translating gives CASSGQGSYEQYF.

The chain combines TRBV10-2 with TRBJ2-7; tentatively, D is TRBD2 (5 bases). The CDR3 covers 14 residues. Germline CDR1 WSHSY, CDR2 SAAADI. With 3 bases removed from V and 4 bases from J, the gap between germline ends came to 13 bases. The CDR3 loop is CASSDSFGVYEQYF. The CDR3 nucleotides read TGCGCCAGCAGTGACTCTTTCGGGGTGTACGAGCAGTACTTC.

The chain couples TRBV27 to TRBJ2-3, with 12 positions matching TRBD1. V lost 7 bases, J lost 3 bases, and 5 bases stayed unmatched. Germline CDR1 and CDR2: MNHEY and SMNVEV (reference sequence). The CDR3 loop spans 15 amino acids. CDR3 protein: CASKPGQGATDTQYF. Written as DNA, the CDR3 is TGTGCCAGCAAACCGGGACAGGGGGCAACAGATACGCAGTATTTT.

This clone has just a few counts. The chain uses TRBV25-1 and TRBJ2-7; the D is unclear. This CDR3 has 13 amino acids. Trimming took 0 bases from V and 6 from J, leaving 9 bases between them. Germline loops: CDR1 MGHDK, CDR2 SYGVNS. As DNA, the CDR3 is TGTGCCAGCAGTGAATACGCAGGATCCGAGCAGTACTTC. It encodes CASSEYAGSEQYF.

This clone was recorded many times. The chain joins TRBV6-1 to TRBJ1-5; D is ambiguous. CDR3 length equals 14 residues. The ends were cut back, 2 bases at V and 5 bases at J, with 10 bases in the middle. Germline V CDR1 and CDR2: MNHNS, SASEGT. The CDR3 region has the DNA TGTGCCAGCAGTGAAAGTAACGGTTATCAGCCCCAGCATTTT. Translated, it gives CASSESNGYQPQHF.

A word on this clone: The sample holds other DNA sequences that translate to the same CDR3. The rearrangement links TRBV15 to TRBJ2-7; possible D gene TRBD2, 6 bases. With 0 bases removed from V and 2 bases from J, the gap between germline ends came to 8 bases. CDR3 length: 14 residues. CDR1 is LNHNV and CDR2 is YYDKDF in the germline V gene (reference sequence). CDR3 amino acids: CATSRDRGAYEQYF. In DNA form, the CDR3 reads TGTGCCACCAGCAGAGATCGCGGGGCCTACGAGCAGTACTTC.

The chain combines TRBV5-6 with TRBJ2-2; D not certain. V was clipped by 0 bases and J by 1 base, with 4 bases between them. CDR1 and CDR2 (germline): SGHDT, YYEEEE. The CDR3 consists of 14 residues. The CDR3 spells CASSLAWNTGELFF. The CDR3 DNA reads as TGTGCCAGCAGCTTGGCTTGGAACACCGGGGAGCTGTTTTTT.

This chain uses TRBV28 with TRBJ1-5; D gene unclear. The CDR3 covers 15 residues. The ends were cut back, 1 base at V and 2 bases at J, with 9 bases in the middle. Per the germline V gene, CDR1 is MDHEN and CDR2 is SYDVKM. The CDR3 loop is CASSLSGNRNQPQHF. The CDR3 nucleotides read TGTGCCAGCAGTTTATCAGGAAATCGCAATCAGCCCCAGCATTTT.

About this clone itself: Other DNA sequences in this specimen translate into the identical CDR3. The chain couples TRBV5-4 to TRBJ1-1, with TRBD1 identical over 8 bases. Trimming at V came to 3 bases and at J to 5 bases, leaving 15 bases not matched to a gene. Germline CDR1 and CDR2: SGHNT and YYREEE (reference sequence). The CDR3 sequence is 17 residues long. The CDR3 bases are TGTGCCAGCAGCTCCGAACAGGCAGGGGGCTGGAGGACTGAAGCTTTCTTT. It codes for CASSSEQAGGWRTEAFF.

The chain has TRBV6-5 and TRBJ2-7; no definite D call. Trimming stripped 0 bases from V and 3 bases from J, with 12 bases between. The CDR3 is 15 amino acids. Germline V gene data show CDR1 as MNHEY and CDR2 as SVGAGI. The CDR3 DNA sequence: TGTGCCAGCAGTTACTCGAGAGAATTCCACTACGAGCAGTACTTC. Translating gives CASSYSREFHYEQYF.

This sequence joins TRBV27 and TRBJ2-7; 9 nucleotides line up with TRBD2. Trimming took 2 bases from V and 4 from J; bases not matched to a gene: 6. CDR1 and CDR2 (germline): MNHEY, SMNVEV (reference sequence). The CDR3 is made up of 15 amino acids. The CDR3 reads CASSLEGSGSYEQYF. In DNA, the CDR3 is TGTGCCAGCAGTTTAGAGGGTAGCGGGAGTTACGAGCAGTACTTC.

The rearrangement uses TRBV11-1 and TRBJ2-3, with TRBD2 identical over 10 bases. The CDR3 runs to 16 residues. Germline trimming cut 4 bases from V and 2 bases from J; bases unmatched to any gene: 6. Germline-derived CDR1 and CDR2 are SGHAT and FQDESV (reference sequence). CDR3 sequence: CASSSRTSGLTDTQYF. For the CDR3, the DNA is TGTGCCAGCAGCTCCCGGACTAGCGGACTCACAGATACGCAGTATTTT.

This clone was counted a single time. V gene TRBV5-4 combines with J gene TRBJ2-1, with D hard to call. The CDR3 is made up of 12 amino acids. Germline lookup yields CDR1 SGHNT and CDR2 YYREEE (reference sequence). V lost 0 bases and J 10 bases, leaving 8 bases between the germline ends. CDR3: CASSLVSGEQFF. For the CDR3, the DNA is TGTGCCAGCAGCTTGGTCTCCGGGGAGCAGTTCTTC.

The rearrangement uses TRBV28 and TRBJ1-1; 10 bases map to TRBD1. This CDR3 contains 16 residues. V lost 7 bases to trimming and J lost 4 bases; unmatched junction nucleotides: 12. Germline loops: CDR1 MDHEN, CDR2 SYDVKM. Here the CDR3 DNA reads TGTGCCAGCACCCCTAGCGACAGGGGGCGTAGCACTGAAGCTTTCTTT. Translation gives CASTPSDRGRSTEAFF.

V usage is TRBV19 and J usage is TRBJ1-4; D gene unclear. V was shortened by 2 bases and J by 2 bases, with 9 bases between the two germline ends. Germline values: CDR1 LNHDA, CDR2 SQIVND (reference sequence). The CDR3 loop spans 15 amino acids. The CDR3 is CASSIYWSTNEKLFF. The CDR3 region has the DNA TGTGCCAGTAGTATATACTGGTCGACTAATGAAAAACTGTTTTTT. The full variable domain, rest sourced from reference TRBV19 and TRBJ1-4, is DGGITQSPKYLFRKEGQNVTLSCEQNLNHDAMYWYRQDPGQGLRLIYYSQIVNDFQKGDIAEGYSVSREKKESFPLTVTSAQKNPTAFYLCASSIYWSTNEKLFFGSGTQLSVL.

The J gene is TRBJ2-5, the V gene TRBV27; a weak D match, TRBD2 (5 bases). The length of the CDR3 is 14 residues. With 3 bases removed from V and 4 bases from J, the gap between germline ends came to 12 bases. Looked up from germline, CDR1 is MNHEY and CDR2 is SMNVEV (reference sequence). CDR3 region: CASSFYGNGETQYF. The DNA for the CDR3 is TGTGCCAGCAGTTTTTACGGGAACGGAGAGACCCAGTACTTC.

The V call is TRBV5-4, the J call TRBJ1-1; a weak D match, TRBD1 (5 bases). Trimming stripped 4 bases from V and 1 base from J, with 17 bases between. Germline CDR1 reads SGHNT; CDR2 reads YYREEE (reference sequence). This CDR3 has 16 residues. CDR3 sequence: CASSPWGPAENTEAFF. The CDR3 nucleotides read TGTGCCAGCAGCCCCTGGGGCCCGGCAGAGAACACTGAAGCTTTCTTT.